A selection of T cell receptor beta chains follows, all from one sample in a study of identical twins. TCRdb itself ran the 5' RACE reads through MiXCR, one entry per CDR3 protein. The sample lists hundreds of thousands of distinct CDR3 sequences, over 8.5% seen once, with 0.75% to 1% in the top ten. Separately, the same data were catalogued under a study of yellow fever vaccine responses in identical twins.

Sequencing used PBMCs. These receptors all stem from a woman between 18 and 29 years old in good health. Both conserved end residues are part of each CDR3. The D gene is left open where the match is weak. Size is stated for part of the rows, as once, few or many counts, or as a class when the clone is expanded.

j_gene	d_gene	abundance	len	v_gene	CDR3nt	CDR3aa
TRBJ2-2	-	-	12	TRBV12-3/TRBV12-4	TGTGCCAGCATATTAGAGAGCGGGGAGCTGTTTTTT	CASILESGELFF
TRBJ2-7	-	-	13	TRBV5-1	TGCGCCAGCAGCCCGACAGCCCCCTACGAGCAGTACTTC	CASSPTAPYEQYF
TRBJ2-2	-	-	14	TRBV6-5	TGTGCCAGCAGTTATGGATTGGACACCGGGGAGCTGTTTTTT	CASSYGLDTGELFF
TRBJ1-2	-	-	11	TRBV12-3/TRBV12-4	TGTGCCAGCAGCCTAGCCCATGGCTACACCTTC	CASSLAHGYTF
TRBJ2-1	-	few	13	TRBV29-1	TGCAGCGTTGGAGGGTCCAAATGGAATGAGCAGTTCTTC	CSVGGSKWNEQFF
TRBJ2-1	-	-	18	TRBV4-3	TGCGCCAGCAGCCTAACTTTTGGGGGGTATGTTCGAGGCAATGAGCAGTTCTTC	CASSLTFGGYVRGNEQFF
TRBJ2-5	TRBD2	-	15	TRBV3-1	TGTGCCAGCAGCCAATCCGGGACTAGCTCGGAGACCCAGTACTTC	CASSQSGTSSETQYF
TRBJ1-6	-	-	17	TRBV6-1	TGTGCCAGCAGGCCCGACAGAATTAGCTCCTATAATTCACCCCTCCACTTT	CASRPDRISSYNSPLHF
TRBJ1-1	-	-	14	TRBV5-1	TGCGCCAGCAGCTTTTCAGAGAAGAACACTGAAGCTTTCTTT	CASSFSEKNTEAFF
TRBJ2-6	-	few	16	TRBV7-3	TGTGCCAGCAGCCAAACTGGAGGGGCTGGGGCCAACGTCCTGACTTTC	CASSQTGGAGANVLTF
TRBJ2-5	-	many	15	TRBV5-1	TGCGCCAGCAGACAAGGGGGTCTAATCCAAGAGACCCAGTACTTC	CASRQGGLIQETQYF
TRBJ2-3	-	-	10	TRBV2	TGTGCCAGCAAAATAGATACGCAGTATTTT	CASKIDTQYF
TRBJ2-3	TRBD1	-	17	TRBV5-6	TGTGCCAGCAGCCTGACCCGGGACAGGGGGCGCACAGATACGCAGTATTTT	CASSLTRDRGRTDTQYF
TRBJ2-1	-	few	13	TRBV3-1	TGTGCCAGCAGCCAAGCGATTCCCGCCGAGCAGTTCTTC	CASSQAIPAEQFF
TRBJ2-5	-	few	14	TRBV6-2/TRBV6-3	TGTGCCAGCAGTTCTACGGCCACCGGGGAGACCCAGTACTTC	CASSSTATGETQYF
TRBJ1-1	-	-	13	TRBV10-3	TGTGCCATCAGGCCAGGGGTCGACACTGAAGCTTTCTTT	CAIRPGVDTEAFF
TRBJ2-1	TRBD2	few	14	TRBV6-2/TRBV6-3	TGTGCCAGCAACCCAAGACTAGCAGGCGATGAGCAGTTCTTC	CASNPRLAGDEQFF
TRBJ2-5	-	many	13	TRBV3-1	TGTGCCAGCAGCCGACCTAAACAAGAGACCCAGTACTTC	CASSRPKQETQYF
TRBJ1-5	-	-	13	TRBV2	TGTGCCAGCAGCGGCTACAGTCTGGGGCCCCAGCATTTT	CASSGYSLGPQHF
TRBJ2-2	-	many	15	TRBV12-3/TRBV12-4	TGTGCCAGCAGTTTCGCGGTCCAGAACACCGGGGAGCTGTTTTTT	CASSFAVQNTGELFF
TRBJ2-1	TRBD2	once	16	TRBV5-6	TGTGCCAGCAGCTTGGTTTCCCGGCGGGAGGGCAATGAGCAGTTCTTC	CASSLVSRREGNEQFF
TRBJ2-7	TRBD2	few	15	TRBV7-3	TGTGCCAGCAGCCCCGGGACTAGCGGGGGGTCCGAGCAGTACTTC	CASSPGTSGGSEQYF
TRBJ1-1	-	-	14	TRBV12-3/TRBV12-4	TGTGCCAGCAGTTCTGCCCCGTCGACCACTGAAGCTTTCTTT	CASSSAPSTTEAFF
TRBJ2-5	-	-	16	TRBV4-3	TGCGCCAGCAGCCAACAAGGGGGTGCGTTGGGCGAATTGCTTTACTTC	CASSQQGGALGELLYF
TRBJ2-1	TRBD2	many	18	TRBV10-3	TGTGCCATCAGTGAGTTAATAGCGGGAGATCTCTCCTACAATGAGCAGTTCTTC	CAISELIAGDLSYNEQFF
TRBJ2-5	-	few	14	TRBV20-1	TGCAGTGCAAAGCAGGGGGGCCGTCGGGAGACCCAGTACTTC	CSAKQGGRRETQYF
TRBJ2-7	TRBD2	few	15	TRBV9	TGTGCCAGCAGCGTAGGCGAACTAGCGGCCTACGAGCAGTACTTC	CASSVGELAAYEQYF
TRBJ2-7	TRBD2	-	18	TRBV12-3/TRBV12-4	TGTGCCAGCAGTTTAAAGCTAGCGGGGGAACCCCTTTCCTACGAGCAGTACTTC	CASSLKLAGEPLSYEQYF
TRBJ1-5	-	few	16	TRBV5-6	TGTGCCAGCAGCTTGGTTGCATTGAGTAGCAATCAGCCCCAGCATTTT	CASSLVALSSNQPQHF
TRBJ2-3	-	-	17	TRBV20-1	TGCAGTGCAAGACCCACACTAGGGGCCGGGAGCACAGATACGCAGTATTTT	CSARPTLGAGSTDTQYF
TRBJ2-7	-	-	11	TRBV30	TGTGCCTGGCAACTGGGCCACGAGCAGTACTTC	CAWQLGHEQYF
TRBJ2-1	-	-	14	TRBV18	TGTGCCAGCTCACCCTACAGGGAAAACAATGAGCAGTTCTTC	CASSPYRENNEQFF
TRBJ1-1	-	-	13	TRBV7-9	TGTGCCAGCAGCCCGGACGGGAACACTGAAGCTTTCTTT	CASSPDGNTEAFF
TRBJ2-1	-	few	12	TRBV6-2/TRBV6-3	TGTGCCAGCATTTCAGGGAAGAATGAGCAGTTCTTC	CASISGKNEQFF
TRBJ2-6	-	many	16	TRBV5-1	TGCGCCAGCAGCATGGACAGTCACTCTGGGGCCAACGTCCTGACTTTC	CASSMDSHSGANVLTF
TRBJ2-4	-	few	16	TRBV7-2	TGTGCCAGCAGCTTAGGTTCTGGTAGCGCCCAAAACATTCAGTACTTC	CASSLGSGSAQNIQYF
TRBJ1-1	-	many	14	TRBV15	TGTGCCACCAGCTTCCCGACGGGGAACACTGAAGCTTTCTTT	CATSFPTGNTEAFF
TRBJ2-7	-	-	15	TRBV7-2	TGTGCCAGCAGCTCCAATTTGGGTTACTCCTACGAGCAGTACTTC	CASSSNLGYSYEQYF
TRBJ2-7	-	many	15	TRBV7-2	TGTGCCAGCAGCAAAACAAGTTCGGGGGAGTACGAGCAGTACTTC	CASSKTSSGEYEQYF
TRBJ1-1	-	few	11	TRBV5-1	TGCGCCAGCATGGGGACTTTTGAGGCTTTCTTT	CASMGTFEAFF
TRBJ2-7	-	-	12	TRBV28	TGTGCCAGCAACCCCCGAGCGGAAGAGCAGTACTTC	CASNPRAEEQYF
TRBJ2-7	-	many	13	TRBV29-1	TGCAGCGTTGATCTTGGACGAGCCTACGAGCAGTACTTC	CSVDLGRAYEQYF
TRBJ2-1	-	-	12	TRBV19	TGTGCCAGTAGTCGCGGGATTATGGGGCAGTTCTTC	CASSRGIMGQFF
TRBJ2-6	-	many	15	TRBV6-1	TGTGCCAGCAGCCTTACCGTAACGGGGGCCAACGTCCTGACTTTC	CASSLTVTGANVLTF
TRBJ1-2	-	-	14	TRBV9	TGTGCCAGCAGCGCCTCAGCCTCTGACTATGGCTACACCTTC	CASSASASDYGYTF
TRBJ2-7	-	many	16	TRBV7-9	TGTGCCAGCAGCTTATCATTAAAGATGGGGGGCGACGGGCAGTACTTC	CASSLSLKMGGDGQYF
TRBJ2-5	TRBD2	many	15	TRBV25-1	TGTGCCAGCAGTAAGACTAGCGGCGAAAAAGAGACCCAGTACTTC	CASSKTSGEKETQYF
TRBJ2-1	-	-	15	TRBV14	TGTGCCAGCAGCCAAGATCAGGGGATTTACAATGAGCAGTTCTTC	CASSQDQGIYNEQFF
TRBJ2-3	TRBD2	-	17	TRBV2	TGTGCTTCAAGCGTCCTAGCGGGGGGGGCCAGCCCAGATACGCAGTATTTT	CASSVLAGGASPDTQYF
TRBJ2-5	TRBD1	many	17	TRBV7-9	TGTGCCAGCAGCACAGGGAGTGGTAGGGGGCGAAAAGAGACCCAGTACTTC	CASSTGSGRGRKETQYF
TRBJ2-3	TRBD2	-	18	TRBV27	TGTGCCAGTGCTTTTGGGGTAGCGGGGGGCATCCCGACAGATACGCAGTATTTT	CASAFGVAGGIPTDTQYF
TRBJ2-7	-	many	12	TRBV12-3/TRBV12-4	TGTGCCAGCAGTTTCACGGGGGTCGAGCAGTACTTC	CASSFTGVEQYF
TRBJ2-7	-	many	13	TRBV28	TGTGCCAGCAGTCCCCCCCCACCCGACGAGCAGTACTTC	CASSPPPPDEQYF
TRBJ2-2	-	-	14	TRBV12-3/TRBV12-4	TGTGCCAGCAGTTCCGGGCTCCTCCCCGGGGAGCTGTTTTTT	CASSSGLLPGELFF
TRBJ2-5	TRBD2	-	15	TRBV11-2	TGTGCCAGCAGCCAATTAGCGGGAGTGCCCGAGACCCAGTACTTC	CASSQLAGVPETQYF
TRBJ2-1	TRBD2	many	14	TRBV5-1	TGCGCCAGCAGCGAGGGACTAGCGGTCAATGAGCAGTTCTTC	CASSEGLAVNEQFF
TRBJ1-1	-	many	15	TRBV6-1	TGTGCCAGCAGCCTATATGTTGCGAGTGGCACTGAAGCTTTCTTT	CASSLYVASGTEAFF
TRBJ2-7	TRBD2	few	14	TRBV28	TGTGCCAGCAGTTTGTCGGGACTAGCCTACGAGCAGTACTTC	CASSLSGLAYEQYF
TRBJ2-3	TRBD1	-	16	TRBV10-3	TGTGCCATCAGTGAGTCGTACGGGACAGGGGCAGATACGCAGTATTTT	CAISESYGTGADTQYF
TRBJ2-7	-	many	16	TRBV4-2	TGTGCCAGCAGCCAAATTTCGGGTACTAATGCCTACGAGCAGTACTTC	CASSQISGTNAYEQYF